The 8 T cell receptor beta chains in this list originate from one sample, sequenced in a study of blood T cell repertoires in COVID-19. This table comes from immunoSEQ multiplex PCR, and its TCRdb copy is limited to in-frame clones, with some not included. Of about 420,000 clones in the sample, roughly 90% were seen once. Sequenced input: peripheral blood. All receptors derive from a young man with COVID-19, enrolled during active disease.

This sequence joins TRBV18 and TRBJ2-7; TRBD1 matches 11 bases. The length of the CDR3 is 15 residues. V lost 5 bases and J lost 6; bases outside the gene matches: 9. CDR1 is KGHSH and CDR2 is LQKENI in the germline V gene. The CDR3 protein is CASSGTMGTGGEQYF. CDR3 nucleotide sequence: TGTGCCAGCTCAGGGACGATGGGGACAGGGGGCGAGCAGTACTTC. The variable domain in full, completed from reference TRBV18 and TRBJ2-7, reads NAGVMQNPRHLVRRRGQEARLRCSPMKGHSHVYWYRQLPEEGLKFMVYLQKENIIDESGMPKERFSAEFPKEGPSILRIQQVVRGDSAAYFCASSGTMGTGGEQYFGPGTRLTVT.

The count of this clone is one. This chain links TRBV13 with TRBJ2-1, with 10 bases that match TRBD2. Germline CDR1 is PRHDT and CDR2 is FYEKMQ (reference sequence). The junction had 15 bases not matched to a gene; V was cut back by 4 bases and J by 9 bases. This CDR3 is built from 17 residues. In nucleotides, the CDR3 is TGTGCCAGCAGCTCCCCCCTCCTAGCGGGGGCTCGGGGTGAGCAGTTCTTC. It translates to CASSSPLLAGARGEQFF.

The V gene is TRBV27, the J gene TRBJ2-3, with D perhaps matching TRBD1 (6 bases). The CDR3 has 16 amino acids. V shed 1 base and J shed 5 bases, with 16 bases lying between them. Looked up from germline, CDR1 is MNHEY and CDR2 is SMNVEV (reference sequence). The DNA of the CDR3 is TGTGCCAGCAGTTTATGGGTAGCCGGGACACGAGATACGCAGTATTTT. It codes for CASSLWVAGTRDTQYF.

This clone was seen a few times. The chain joins TRBV27 to TRBJ2-3, with 15 bases fitting TRBD2. The CDR3 contains 16 residues. J gave up 8 bases and V 8 bases, and 11 bases lay outside the gene matches. Germline lookup yields CDR1 MNHEY and CDR2 SMNVEV (reference sequence). In nucleotides, the CDR3 is TGTGCCAGCGCCTCATCGGGACTAGCGGGGGGAGGTACGCAGTATTTT. Translating gives CASASSGLAGGGTQYF.

Comment on this clone: Other nucleotide sequences from this sample produce the same CDR3. V is TRBV3-1 (or the pseudogene TRBV3-2) and J is TRBJ2-2; D might be TRBD1 (5 bases). V gave up 4 bases and J gave up 5 bases, with 8 bases separating them. Germline CDR1 and CDR2: LGHDT and YNNKEL (reference sequence). The CDR3 length is 13 residues. The CDR3, as DNA: TGTGCCAGCAGCCGCAGGGTAACCGGGGAGCTGTTTTTT. As protein: CASSRRVTGELFF.

V and J are TRBV9 and TRBJ2-3, with TRBD2 matching over 11 bases. The CDR3 runs 16 residues. CDR1 is SGDLS and CDR2 is YYNGEE in the germline V gene. V lost 1 base, J lost 11 bases, and 12 bases stayed unmatched. This CDR3 reads CASSVSGSGGALGQYF. The CDR3 DNA reads as TGTGCCAGCAGCGTATCTGGTAGCGGGGGGGCCTTGGGGCAGTATTTT. The complete variable domain, with remaining parts taken from reference TRBV9 and TRBJ2-3, reads DSGVTQTPKHLITATGQRVTLRCSPRSGDLSVYWYQQSLDQGLQFLIQYYNGEERAKGNILERFSAQQFPDLHSELNLSSLELGDSALYFCASSVSGSGGALGQYFGPGTRLTVL.

The table lists this clone with a count of one. CDR3 region: CASSLDSAGANNEQFF. The DNA of the CDR3 is TGTGCCAGCAGCTTGGATTCAGCGGGAGCAAACAATGAGCAGTTCTTC. This chain uses TRBV5-4 with TRBJ2-1; 8 bases align to TRBD2. After removal of 0 bases from V and 5 bases from J, the junction contained 7 bases not matched to a gene. This CDR3 is 16 amino acids long. Per the germline V gene, CDR1 is SGHNT and CDR2 is YYREEE (reference sequence). Looking up the rest from reference TRBV5-4 and TRBJ2-1 gives the full variable domain: ETGVTQSPTHLIKTRGQQVTLRCSSQSGHNTVSWYQQALGQGPQFIFQYYREEENGRGNFPPRFSGLQFPNYSSELNVNALELDDSALYLCASSLDSAGANNEQFFGPGTRLTVL.

This chain joins TRBV19 and TRBJ2-3, with D uncertain. Germline V gene lookup returns CDR1 LNHDA and CDR2 SQIVND (reference sequence). CDR3 size: 16 residues. Trimming shortened V by 10 bases and J by 1 base, and 21 bases separated the two germline ends. The CDR3 sequence: CATSLSFDSGTDTQYF. Here the CDR3 DNA reads TGTGCCACTTCTCTGAGTTTTGACTCGGGCACAGATACGCAGTATTTT.